These 3 T cell receptor beta chains originate from one sample sequenced in a study of response to subunit inactivated influenza vaccine. TCRdb reprocessed the RT-PCR reads via MiXCR and lists one record per CDR3 protein. The table lists around 760,000 distinct CDR3 sequences, 11% to 15% of them singletons. The input for sequencing was PBMCs from blood, taken 14 to 15 days before vaccination. The receptors were sampled from a man between 45 and 60 years old who received an inactivated influenza vaccine.

There are many counts of this clonotype. The genes are TRBV29-1 and TRBJ1-2, with TRBD1 identical over 7 bases. From germline, CDR1 is SQVTM and CDR2 ANQGSEA. After removal of 6 bases from V and 3 bases from J, the junction contained 7 bases not matched to a gene. The CDR3 is 13 residues long. The CDR3, as DNA: TGCAGCGTCCCCCCTACAGGGGACTATGGCTACACCTTC. Protein sequence: CSVPPTGDYGYTF.

There are many counts of this clonotype. This rearrangement joins TRBV12-3 or TRBV12-4 to TRBJ2-5, with no clear D. The CDR3 consists of 13 residues. The V end was cut by 5 bases, the J end by 7 bases, with 14 bases between. The CDR3 coding sequence is TGTGCCAGCAGTCAACACGACGTTGGGACCCAGTACTTC. Protein product: CASSQHDVGTQYF.

V gene TRBV28 combines with J gene TRBJ2-1; the match to TRBD1 covers 7 bases. V trimming: 8 bases; J trimming: 0 bases; junction bases outside the gene matches: 4. Germline V gene data show CDR1 as MDHEN and CDR2 as SYDVKM. This CDR3 has 14 amino acids. The CDR3 region has the DNA TGTGCCAGCGGTTGGGACAGCTCCTACAATGAGCAGTTCTTC. Protein sequence: CASGWDSSYNEQFF.